These 28 T cell receptor beta chains share one sample of origin, sequenced in a study of blood T cell repertoires in COVID-19. Assay used: immunoSEQ multiplex PCR; TCRdb lists only in-frame clones, some missing. The profile shows about 180,000 clones, 89% of them singletons. Sequenced sample: peripheral blood. These receptors were taken from a man between 18 and 29 years old who had recovered from COVID-19.

The chain employs TRBV28 and TRBJ2-1, with 8 bases lining up with TRBD2. Germline V gene data show CDR1 as MDHEN and CDR2 as SYDVKM. The CDR3 spans 18 residues. The junction had 13 bases not matched to a gene; V was cut back by 4 bases and J by 2 bases. The CDR3 region has the DNA TGTGCCAGCAGTTCGAGGACTAGCCACTTTAAGACCTACAATGAGCAGTTCTTC. It encodes CASSSRTSHFKTYNEQFF.

The chain couples TRBV3-1 (or the pseudogene TRBV3-2) to TRBJ1-5; D ambiguous. CDR1 is LGHDT and CDR2 is YNNKEL in the germline V gene (reference sequence). There are 15 residues in the CDR3. V lost 4 bases and J lost 3, with 13 bases in between. CDR3 amino acids: CASSPGSLLNQPQHF. Written as DNA, the CDR3 is TGTGCCAGCAGCCCAGGCTCCTTACTCAATCAGCCCCAGCATTTT.

The V call is TRBV19, the J call TRBJ2-2; 10 nucleotides align to TRBD2. The length of the CDR3 is 17 residues. With V trimmed by 6 bases and J by 2 bases, 9 bases remained unmatched. CDR1 LNHDA and CDR2 SQIVND come from the germline V gene (reference sequence). CDR3 amino acids: CASSTIGLAANTGELFF. The CDR3 DNA is TGTGCCAGTAGCACCATTGGACTAGCGGCCAACACCGGGGAGCTGTTTTTT.

V gene TRBV7-6 combines with J gene TRBJ1-4, with 8 bases that match TRBD1. After removal of 5 bases from V and 7 bases from J, the junction contained 12 bases not matched to a gene. CDR1 SGHVS and CDR2 FNYEAQ come from the germline V gene. The CDR3 sequence is 16 residues long. CDR3 bases: TGTGCCAGCAGCATACAGGCTGGGACAGGTAGTGAAAAACTGTTTTTT. Amino acids: CASSIQAGTGSEKLFF.

This CDR3 reads CASSARGGQQETQYF. The CDR3 DNA follows: TGTGCCAGCAGCGCACGGGGGGGCCAGCAAGAGACCCAGTACTTC. The chain has TRBV9 and TRBJ2-5, with TRBD2 matching over 8 bases. Trimming cost V 3 bases and J 2 bases; bases outside gene matches: 6. Germline V gene lookup returns CDR1 SGDLS and CDR2 YYNGEE. CDR3 length: 15 amino acids.

This chain joins TRBV4-3 and TRBJ2-7; 7 nucleotides line up with TRBD2. Germline assignment: CDR1 LGHNA and CDR2 YSLEER. The CDR3 has 14 amino acids. The V gene end was trimmed by 0 bases and the J gene end by 4 bases; junction bases not matched to a gene: 3. CDR3 in DNA: TGCGCCAGCAGCCAAGATGGCGGGAGTTACGAGCAGTACTTC. Translation gives CASSQDGGSYEQYF.

This clone was seen a handful of times. The chain recombines TRBV6-6 with TRBJ2-2; no firm D call. Germline loops: CDR1 MNHNY, CDR2 SVGAGI (reference sequence). Between the trimmed V and J ends, which lost 6 bases and 0 bases, there was a span of 11 bases. The CDR3 runs to 15 residues. For the CDR3, the DNA is TGTGCCAGCAGCGTAGACAACCCGAACACCGGGGAGCTGTTTTTT. The encoded protein is CASSVDNPNTGELFF.

V and J are TRBV5-3 and TRBJ2-7; 7 nucleotides line up with TRBD2. TRBV5-3 is noted as an ORF with a role that remains uncertain. Trimming removed 1 base from V and 2 bases from J; junction bases left unmatched: 21. This CDR3 is 20 amino acids long. CDR3 loop: CARSLFVREWLCLPTYEQYF. The CDR3, as DNA: TGTGCCAGAAGCTTGTTCGTGCGGGAGTGGTTATGTTTACCTACCTACGAGCAGTACTTC.

This chain links TRBV6-5 with TRBJ2-1; D ambiguous. Germline CDR1 MNHEY, CDR2 SVGAGI. V was trimmed by 2 bases and J by 3 bases, leaving 14 bases between them. The CDR3 is 16 amino acids. The CDR3 here is CASSYSRESRYNEQFF. The CDR3 DNA sequence: TGTGCCAGCAGTTACAGCCGAGAGTCACGCTACAATGAGCAGTTCTTC.

The chain uses TRBV7-2 and TRBJ2-7, with 11 bases aligning to TRBD2. The CDR3 is 15 amino acids. J gave up 0 bases and V 5 bases, and 3 bases lay outside the gene matches. Germline values: CDR1 SGHTA, CDR2 FQGNSA. The CDR3, as DNA: TGTGCCAGCAGCCCCACTAGCGGGGGCTCCTACGAGCAGTACTTC. Encoded protein: CASSPTSGGSYEQYF.

This clone was seen only a few times. The chain carries TRBV5-8 and TRBJ1-1; maybe TRBD1 (6 bases). Germline V CDR1 and CDR2: SGHTS, YDEGEE. CDR3 size: 16 residues. Deletions cut 1 base from V and 1 base from J, with 14 bases between. CDR3: CASSLYVGAGNTEAFF. DNA of the CDR3: TGTGCCAGCAGCTTGTATGTGGGGGCCGGGAACACTGAAGCTTTCTTT. The complete variable domain, with remaining parts taken from reference TRBV5-8 and TRBJ1-1, reads EAGVTQSPTHLIKTRGQQATLRCSPISGHTSVYWYQQALGLGLQFLLWYDEGEERNRGNFPPRFSGRQFPNYSSELNVNALELEDSALYLCASSLYVGAGNTEAFFGQGTRLTVV.

The gene calls are TRBV3-1 (or the pseudogene TRBV3-2) and TRBJ1-2, with a tentative D call TRBD1 (5 bases). The CDR3 has 15 residues. CDR1 and CDR2 (germline): LGHDT, YNNKEL (reference sequence). Trimming stripped 4 bases from V and 4 bases from J, with 16 bases between. The CDR3 coding sequence is TGTGCCAGCAGCCCCAGGGAAGTAAAGGGCTATGGCTACACCTTC. This sequence encodes CASSPREVKGYGYTF.

This sequence joins TRBV19 and TRBJ1-4; 8 nucleotides align to TRBD1. With 4 bases clipped from V and 4 bases from J, the junction kept 8 bases outside the gene matches. The CDR3 runs to 16 residues. Germline lookup yields CDR1 LNHDA and CDR2 SQIVND (reference sequence). The CDR3 DNA follows: TGTGCCAGTAGTACAGCCCGGGACAGGTTTAATGAAAAACTGTTTTTT. It encodes CASSTARDRFNEKLFF.

CDR3 bases: TGTGCCAGCAGCTCCCAGACAGGGACCATCGGGGCTGAAGCTTTCTTT. Protein: CASSSQTGTIGAEAFF. This chain links TRBV7-8 with TRBJ1-1; 7 bases match TRBD1. V lost 4 bases and J lost 6; bases outside the gene matches: 14. CDR3 length: 16 residues. Germline values: CDR1 SGHVS, CDR2 FQNEAQ.

CDR3 loop: CASSLSVGYRTEAFF. CDR3 coding DNA: TGTGCCAGCAGCTTGTCAGTGGGGTACAGGACTGAAGCTTTCTTT. The chain couples TRBV5-6 to TRBJ1-1, with D maybe TRBD1 (5 bases). The CDR3 is 15 amino acids. The germline gives CDR1 SGHDT, CDR2 YYEEEE. Between the trimmed V and J ends, which lost 1 base and 5 bases, there was a span of 15 bases. The whole variable domain, filled in from reference TRBV5-6 and TRBJ1-1, reads DAGVTQSPTHLIKTRGQQVTLRCSPKSGHDTVSWYQQALGQGPQFIFQYYEEEERQRGNFPDRFSGHQFPNYSSELNVNALLLGDSALYLCASSLSVGYRTEAFFGQGTRLTVV.

V is TRBV7-9 and J is TRBJ2-1, with D possibly TRBD2 on 5 matching bases. V was pared by 5 bases and J by 11 bases, with 16 bases between. CDR1 and CDR2 from the germline V gene are SEHNR and FQNEAQ (reference sequence). CDR3 size: 13 residues. Written as DNA, the CDR3 is TGTGCCAGCAGCCCCTCGGGCGGGTGGAAGCAGTTCTTC. Its protein is CASSPSGGWKQFF.

A single count supports this clone. V gene TRBV7-8 combines with J gene TRBJ2-2; D unclear. Germline assignment: CDR1 SGHVS and CDR2 FQNEAQ. The ends were cut back, 1 base at V and 6 bases at J, with 3 bases in the middle. The CDR3 totals 12 residues. CDR3 in DNA: TGTGCCAGCAGCTTAGGCGCCGGGGAGCTGTTTTTT. This translates into CASSLGAGELFF.

The chain employs TRBV19 and TRBJ2-7; 8 nucleotides match TRBD2. The J segment lost 2 bases and the V segment lost 3 bases, leaving 6 bases of the junction unmatched. Germline assignment: CDR1 LNHDA and CDR2 SQIVND (reference sequence). This CDR3 comprises 15 residues. CDR3 coding DNA: TGTGCCAGTAGTATCTCGGGACTAGGCCCCTACGAGCAGTACTTC. Translation: CASSISGLGPYEQYF.

The chain couples TRBV6-2 or TRBV6-3 to TRBJ1-1; 12 bases align to TRBD1. V lost 4 bases to trimming and J lost 7 bases; unmatched junction nucleotides: 7. Looked up from germline, CDR1 is MNHEY and CDR2 is SVGEGT. This CDR3 region has 15 residues. This chain's CDR3 is CASSSSGTGGIEAFF. As DNA, the CDR3 is TGTGCCAGCAGTTCCTCCGGGACAGGGGGCATTGAAGCTTTCTTT.

This chain joins TRBV18 and TRBJ2-2; D not certain. Trimming took off 1 base at V and 1 base at J, with 16 bases between the two ends. This CDR3 comprises 18 residues. Germline V gene sequence: CDR1 KGHSH, CDR2 LQKENI. The CDR3 coding sequence is TGTGCCAGCTCACCACTTCCGGGTTCCCCCTTGAACACCGGGGAGCTGTTTTTT. Translating it yields CASSPLPGSPLNTGELFF.

The chain couples TRBV7-2 to TRBJ1-2; no firm D call. The CDR3 totals 13 residues. Germline CDR1 reads SGHTA; CDR2 reads FQGNSA. Trimming removed 0 bases from V and 4 bases from J, with 6 bases in between. CDR3 amino acids: CASSLASSYGYTF. DNA for the CDR3: TGTGCCAGCAGCTTAGCTTCTTCCTATGGCTACACCTTC.

The chain links TRBV6-2 or TRBV6-3 to TRBJ2-7; TRBD1 matches at 8 bases. The CDR3 has 21 amino acids. V shed 4 bases, J shed 3 bases, and the junction held 26 bases outside the gene matches. CDR1 is MNHEY, CDR2 SVGEGT, per germline. This CDR3 reads CASSSPRRTDKTGTGVYEQYF. The CDR3 region has the DNA TGTGCCAGCAGTTCCCCCCGTAGAACCGATAAGACCGGGACAGGAGTCTACGAGCAGTACTTC.

The chain uses TRBV29-1 and TRBJ2-2; D possibly corresponds to TRBD1 (5 bases). Between the trimmed V and J ends, which lost 4 bases and 8 bases, there was a span of 14 bases. CDR1 is SQVTM, CDR2 ANQGSEA, per germline. The length of the CDR3 is 13 residues. The CDR3 sequence: CSVGEQAPGELFF. The CDR3 coding sequence is TGCAGCGTTGGGGAACAGGCCCCTGGGGAGCTGTTTTTT.

The genes are TRBV6-4 and TRBJ2-3, with 12 positions matching TRBD2. The V segment lost 5 bases and the J segment 0 bases; nucleotides outside the gene matches: 6. Germline values: CDR1 MRHNA, CDR2 SNTAGT. The CDR3 runs to 17 residues. The DNA for the CDR3 is TGTGCCAGCAGTCCGGGACTAGCGGGTGGTAGCACAGATACGCAGTATTTT. This encodes CASSPGLAGGSTDTQYF.

The V call is TRBV4-3, the J call TRBJ2-1; TRBD2 aligns across 8 bases. The germline CDR1 and CDR2 sequences are LGHNA and YSLEER. This CDR3 region has 16 residues. The V and J ends lost 1 base and 1 base, in that order; junction bases with no gene match: 3. The CDR3: CASSQVREVSYNEQFF. For the CDR3, the DNA is TGCGCCAGCAGCCAAGTGCGGGAGGTGTCCTACAATGAGCAGTTCTTC.

CDR3 sequence: CASSSTGGNEQFF. The DNA for the CDR3 is TGTGCCAGCAGCTCTACAGGGGGCAATGAGCAGTTCTTC. The gene calls are TRBV9 and TRBJ2-1; 8 bases align to TRBD1. After removal of 4 bases from V and 6 bases from J, the junction contained 3 bases not matched to a gene. The CDR3 has 13 amino acids. CDR1 is SGDLS, CDR2 YYNGEE, per germline.

The chain combines TRBV5-1 with TRBJ1-2, with D possibly being TRBD1 (5 bases). Per germline, CDR1 SGHRS and CDR2 YFSETQ. V shed 1 base and J shed 6 bases, with 10 bases lying between them. The CDR3 loop spans 13 amino acids. CDR3 DNA: TGCGCCAGCAGCTTGTCAGGGAGGGATGGCTACACCTTC. Its translation is CASSLSGRDGYTF.

The chain employs TRBV28 and TRBJ2-7; a weak D match, TRBD1 (5 bases). Germline V gives CDR1 MDHEN, CDR2 SYDVKM. Trimming took 9 bases from V and 2 from J, leaving 11 bases between them. CDR3 length: 12 residues. This CDR3 is CASGARTYEQYF. Written as DNA, the CDR3 is TGTGCCAGTGGGGCCAGGACCTACGAGCAGTACTTC. The full variable domain, completed using reference TRBV28 and TRBJ2-7, is DVKVTQSSRYLVKRTGEKVFLECVQDMDHENMFWYRQDPGLGLRLIYFSYDVKMKEKGDIPEGYSVSREKKERFSLILESASTNQTSMYLCASGARTYEQYFGPGTRLTVT.